This passage covers 27 T cell receptor beta chains from one sample sequenced in a study of blood T cell repertoires in COVID-19. Repertoires were generated with immunoSEQ multiplex PCR, while TCRdb's copy carries only in-frame clones and drops some. In the table there are about 170,000 clones, approximately 79% of which are singletons. Sequencing was carried out using peripheral blood. Receptor source: a woman older than 75 with acute or convalescent COVID-19.

The V and J genes are TRBV27 and TRBJ1-2; D unclear. Trimming removed 2 bases at V and 4 bases at J, with 8 bases between. This CDR3 spans 13 amino acids. Germline CDR1 and CDR2: MNHEY and SMNVEV (reference sequence). CDR3 residues: CASSLNFGYGYTF. In nucleotides, the CDR3 is TGTGCCAGCAGTTTAAATTTCGGCTATGGCTACACCTTC.

The chain links TRBV5-5 to TRBJ1-2, with D maybe TRBD1 (6 bases). CDR3 length: 15 residues. Per germline, CDR1 SGHKS and CDR2 YYEKEE (reference sequence). Trimming left V 4 bases short and J 8 bases short, with 21 bases between. This CDR3 reads CASSAYLDRRSGYTF. The CDR3 DNA reads TGTGCCAGCAGCGCATACCTTGACAGGCGCAGCGGCTACACCTTC.

The chain recombines TRBV14 with TRBJ1-1; the match to TRBD1 covers 8 bases. Unmatched junction bases numbered 12, after V lost 1 base and J lost 11 bases. The germline gives CDR1 SGHDN, CDR2 FVKESK. The CDR3 length is 15 residues. CDR3 residues: CASSQGGQGASRAFF. The CDR3 bases are TGTGCCAGCAGCCAAGGTGGCCAGGGGGCGAGTCGGGCTTTCTTT.

This clone came up a few times. The chain links TRBV6-5 to TRBJ2-1, with 9 bases matching TRBD2. V was clipped by 5 bases and J by 8 bases; unmatched bases: 7. CDR3 length equals 14 residues. Germline loops: CDR1 MNHEY, CDR2 SVGAGI. The CDR3 reads CASSPSGVRDEQFF. CDR3 sequence (DNA): TGTGCCAGCAGTCCTAGCGGGGTCAGAGATGAGCAGTTCTTC.

This clone was seen only a few times. As DNA, the CDR3 is TGTGCCAGCAGCGAGGACACATTCACCGGGGAGCTGTTTTTT. Its translation is CASSEDTFTGELFF. The chain recombines TRBV2 with TRBJ2-2, with D perhaps matching TRBD1 (5 bases). Trimming left V 6 bases short and J 4 bases short, with 12 bases between. CDR3 length: 14 amino acids. CDR1 and CDR2 (germline): SNHLY, FYNNEI.

The CDR3 reads CASTGGTGGFRNTEAFF. As DNA, the CDR3 is TGCGCCAGCACCGGAGGGACAGGGGGTTTTCGGAACACTGAAGCTTTCTTT. The chain is built from TRBV5-1 and TRBJ1-1, with 11 bases lining up with TRBD1. Germline CDR1 SGHRS, CDR2 YFSETQ. V was clipped by 6 bases and J by 1 base; unmatched bases: 11. The CDR3 loop spans 17 amino acids.

This chain joins TRBV6-1 and TRBJ2-3; TRBD2 matches at 10 bases. The CDR3 is 16 amino acids. Germline CDR1 and CDR2: MNHNS and SASEGT. The trim removed 1 base at V and 7 bases at J, leaving 8 bases unmatched. The CDR3 loop reads CASSEGPAGGTNTQYF. CDR3 sequence (DNA): TGTGCCAGCAGTGAAGGGCCAGCGGGGGGGACAAATACGCAGTATTTT.

The chain couples TRBV7-2 to TRBJ1-5; D call uncertain. In germline, CDR1 is SGHTA, CDR2 FQGNSA. V was pared by 4 bases and J by 6 bases, with 16 bases between. This CDR3 has 15 residues. The CDR3: CASSSSYGEGQPQHF. CDR3 DNA sequence: TGTGCCAGCAGCTCCTCTTACGGGGAGGGTCAGCCCCAGCATTTT.

This clone has only a few counts. The chain joins TRBV28 to TRBJ2-5, with D possibly matching TRBD2 (6 bases). Germline CDR1 and CDR2: MDHEN and SYDVKM. The CDR3 extends over 16 amino acids. V gave up 5 bases and J gave up 7 bases, with 23 bases separating them. The CDR3: CASSVEWVARRGTQYF. Written as DNA, the CDR3 is TGTGCCAGCAGTGTAGAATGGGTCGCTAGGCGGGGGACCCAGTACTTC. Full variable domain (rest looked up from reference TRBV28 and TRBJ2-5): DVKVTQSSRYLVKRTGEKVFLECVQDMDHENMFWYRQDPGLGLRLIYFSYDVKMKEKGDIPEGYSVSREKKERFSLILESASTNQTSMYLCASSVEWVARRGTQYFGPGTRLLVL.

The chain joins TRBV7-9 to TRBJ2-5, with TRBD2 identical over 13 bases. The CDR3 length is 19 residues. J gave up 3 bases and V 5 bases, and 15 bases lay outside the gene matches. CDR1 is SEHNR, CDR2 FQNEAQ, per germline (reference sequence). This CDR3 reads CASSLPKGGLAGPKETQYF. For the CDR3, the DNA is TGTGCCAGCAGCCTACCAAAGGGGGGACTAGCGGGACCGAAAGAGACCCAGTACTTC. Full variable domain (rest looked up from reference TRBV7-9 and TRBJ2-5): DTGVSQNPRHKITKRGQNVTFRCDPISEHNRLYWYRQTLGQGPEFLTYFQNEAQLEKSRLLSDRFSAERPKGSFSTLEIQRTEQGDSAMYLCASSLPKGGLAGPKETQYFGPGTRLLVL.

This clone was found once. CDR3 region: CASSPRLAGGAGELFF. Here the CDR3 DNA reads TGCGCCAGCAGCCCCCGCCTAGCGGGAGGTGCCGGGGAGCTGTTTTTT. This chain uses TRBV5-1 with TRBJ2-2; the match to TRBD2 covers 11 bases. The V gene's germline CDR1 is SGHRS and CDR2 YFSETQ. This CDR3 is 16 amino acids long. Trimming at V came to 4 bases and at J to 6 bases, leaving 8 bases not matched to a gene.

The chain joins TRBV10-3 to TRBJ1-1; 9 nucleotides match TRBD1. This CDR3 region has 13 residues. J was trimmed by 7 bases and V by 3 bases; bases with no gene match: 3. Germline V gene sequence: CDR1 ENHRY, CDR2 SYGVKD. The CDR3 here is CAISDSGQGEAFF. CDR3 coding DNA: TGTGCCATCAGTGATTCGGGACAGGGTGAAGCTTTCTTT.

In the case of this clone: The same CDR3 arises from other DNA sequences in this sample as well. J is TRBJ2-7 and V is TRBV18, with D perhaps matching TRBD1 (6 bases). V was shortened by 2 bases and J by 2 bases, with 10 bases between the two germline ends. The CDR3 spans 14 residues. Germline V gene sequence: CDR1 KGHSH, CDR2 LQKENI. The CDR3 protein is CASSPRQGTYEQYF. In DNA, the CDR3 is TGTGCCAGCTCACCAAGGCAGGGGACCTACGAGCAGTACTTC.

The chain links TRBV15 to TRBJ2-1; 12 nucleotides line up with TRBD2. CDR3 length equals 16 residues. Trimming removed 4 bases from V and 6 bases from J; junction bases left unmatched: 7. Germline V gives CDR1 LNHNV, CDR2 YYDKDF (reference sequence). In DNA, the CDR3 is TGTGCCACCAGCACCATAGGACTAGCGGGGTCCAATGAGCAGTTCTTC. Translating it yields CATSTIGLAGSNEQFF.

The gene calls are TRBV9 and TRBJ2-3; maybe TRBD2 (5 bases). The V end lost 5 bases, the J end lost 5 bases, and 18 bases lay between the germline ends. Germline CDR1 reads SGDLS; CDR2 reads YYNGEE. CDR3 length equals 15 residues. CDR3 sequence (DNA): TGTGCCAGCAGTGAAGGGTCAATCGGAGGAGATACGCAGTATTTT. Protein product: CASSEGSIGGDTQYF. Based on the CDR3 plus reference TRBV9 and TRBJ2-3, the full variable domain is DSGVTQTPKHLITATGQRVTLRCSPRSGDLSVYWYQQSLDQGLQFLIQYYNGEERAKGNILERFSAQQFPDLHSELNLSSLELGDSALYFCASSEGSIGGDTQYFGPGTRLTVL.

The chain couples TRBV10-1 to TRBJ2-7; tentative D call: TRBD2 (6 bases). The V and J ends lost 6 bases and 5 bases respectively, with 14 bases between them. CDR1 is WNHNN, CDR2 SYGVQD, per germline (reference sequence). This CDR3 is built from 13 residues. CDR3 nucleotide sequence: TGCGCCAGCAGCGCGGGACTTAGGAACGAGCAGTACTTC. Protein product: CASSAGLRNEQYF.

V and J are TRBV9 and TRBJ2-3, with 8 bases that match TRBD2. The CDR3 has 17 amino acids. CDR1 is SGDLS, CDR2 YYNGEE, per germline. The V and J ends lost 1 base and 5 bases, in that order; junction bases with no gene match: 12. CDR3: CASSVSASGGARDTQYF. The CDR3 coding sequence is TGTGCCAGCAGCGTAAGTGCCAGCGGGGGTGCGAGAGATACGCAGTATTTT.

The rearrangement uses TRBV19 and TRBJ2-1; D is unresolved. The CDR3 contains 16 residues. V dropped 2 bases and J dropped 0 bases, with 11 bases sitting between them. CDR1 and CDR2 (germline): LNHDA, SQIVND (reference sequence). As DNA, the CDR3 is TGTGCCAGTAGTATATCTCCTTCGAGCTCCTACAATGAGCAGTTCTTC. Protein product: CASSISPSSSYNEQFF. Supplemented by reference TRBV19 and TRBJ2-1, the full variable domain reads DGGITQSPKYLFRKEGQNVTLSCEQNLNHDAMYWYRQDPGQGLRLIYYSQIVNDFQKGDIAEGYSVSREKKESFPLTVTSAQKNPTAFYLCASSISPSSSYNEQFFGPGTRLTVL.

CDR3 region: CASSYTSGRRNEQFF. In DNA, the CDR3 is TGTGCCAGCAGTTACACTAGCGGGAGAAGGAATGAGCAGTTCTTC. The gene calls are TRBV2 and TRBJ2-1, with 11 nucleotides matching TRBD2. Germline V gene lookup returns CDR1 SNHLY and CDR2 FYNNEI. Trimming removed 5 bases from V and 7 bases from J; junction bases left unmatched: 7. The CDR3 contains 15 residues. Combining the CDR3 with reference TRBV2 and TRBJ2-1 gives the whole variable domain EPEVTQTPSHQVTQMGQEVILRCVPISNHLYFYWYRQILGQKVEFLVSFYNNEISEKSEIFDDQFSVERPDGSNFTLKIRSTKLEDSAMYFCASSYTSGRRNEQFFGPGTRLTVL.

The chain recombines TRBV30 with TRBJ2-7; 9 bases line up with TRBD1. Losses at the gene ends were 7 bases for V and 3 bases for J; bases not matched to a gene: 4. The CDR3 has 12 residues. The germline gives CDR1 GTSNPN, CDR2 SVGIG (reference sequence). The DNA for the CDR3 is TGTGCCTATAGGGACAGGGACTACGAGCAGTACTTC. It yields the protein CAYRDRDYEQYF.

The V and J genes are TRBV27 and TRBJ2-7, with 7 bases aligning to TRBD1. V was pared by 3 bases and J by 5 bases, with 7 bases of the junction left unmatched. From germline, CDR1 is MNHEY and CDR2 SMNVEV (reference sequence). The CDR3 length is 14 residues. This CDR3 is CASSFQDRIHEQYF. CDR3 nucleotide sequence: TGTGCCAGCAGTTTTCAGGACAGGATCCACGAGCAGTACTTC.

The sample holds a few counts of this clone. The rearrangement uses TRBV19 and TRBJ1-6; D is uncertain. CDR1 and CDR2 (germline): LNHDA, SQIVND (reference sequence). CDR3 length: 14 amino acids. Between the trimmed V and J ends, which lost 5 bases and 6 bases, there was a span of 11 bases. CDR3 sequence reads: CASSEDWSNSPLHF. As DNA, the CDR3 is TGTGCCAGTAGTGAGGATTGGTCTAATTCACCCCTCCACTTT.

The chain links TRBV28 to TRBJ1-2; TRBD1 matches 8 bases. Trimming at V came to 1 base and at J to 7 bases, leaving 8 bases not matched to a gene. The CDR3 covers 15 residues. Germline assignment: CDR1 MDHEN and CDR2 SYDVKM. CDR3 nucleotides: TGTGCCAGCAGTTTATTCATGGACAGGGTAACTGGCTACACCTTC. As protein: CASSLFMDRVTGYTF.

This clone was seen a single time. J is TRBJ1-2 and V is TRBV3-1 (or the pseudogene TRBV3-2); D is perhaps TRBD1 (6 bases). Germline lookup yields CDR1 LGHDT and CDR2 YNNKEL (reference sequence). The CDR3 has 14 amino acids. V lost 0 bases, J lost 4 bases, and 9 bases lay in between. Here the CDR3 reads CASSQEGAVYGYTF. The DNA for the CDR3 is TGTGCCAGCAGCCAAGAGGGGGCGGTCTATGGCTACACCTTC.

The V and J genes are TRBV7-2 and TRBJ2-1; D perhaps matches TRBD2 (7 bases). CDR1 is SGHTA, CDR2 FQGNSA, per germline. Trimming cost V 3 bases and J 5 bases, with 11 bases left between them. This CDR3 contains 14 residues. The CDR3 DNA follows: TGTGCCAGCAGCTTGGTAGGGGGGGACAATGAGCAGTTCTTC. It yields the protein CASSLVGGDNEQFF.

This chain uses TRBV7-2 with TRBJ2-7; 7 bases are a match to TRBD2. The germline V gene has CDR1 SGHTA and CDR2 FQGNSA. V lost 1 base and J lost 5; bases outside the gene matches: 8. This CDR3 has 15 residues. CDR3 protein: CASSLEGGRTHEQYF. The DNA for the CDR3 is TGTGCCAGCAGCTTAGAAGGCGGGAGAACCCACGAGCAGTACTTC.

The rearrangement links TRBV12-3 or TRBV12-4 to TRBJ1-5, with D unclear. The V end lost 1 base, the J end lost 7 bases, and 8 bases lay between the germline ends. CDR3 length: 13 amino acids. The CDR3 loop is CASSLGGHQPQHF. The DNA of the CDR3 is TGTGCCAGCAGTTTAGGAGGGCACCAGCCCCAGCATTTT.